Listed below are T cell receptor beta chains from one sample, sequenced in a study of shared clonotypes between healthy human individuals. Some clones are missing from TCRdb's copy, which holds only in-frame ones; the method was immunoSEQ multiplex PCR. The sample has roughly 570,000 clones, 95% to 98% seen once; the top ten hold around 0.3%. Sequencing was performed on naive CD8+ T cells sorted from blood. The source of these receptors is a man aged 25 to 45 in good health. Each CDR3 is given without its conserved first and last residue. The order of the fields is J gene, V gene, CDR3 protein.

TRBJ1-1,TRBV27,ASSPGTEDTMNTEAF
TRBJ2-7,TRBV5-1,ASSLAGQFSYEQY
TRBJ2-1,TRBV5-1,ASGTLAVTYNEQF
TRBJ2-4,TRBV6-5,ASSYRGELNIQY
TRBJ2-5,TRBV5-6,ASSVDREPETQY
TRBJ1-2,TRBV27,ASSFVQGASDGYT
TRBJ2-7,TRBV7-9,ASSISGRADYEQY
TRBJ2-3,TRBV9,ASSVAGLPSTDTQY
TRBJ1-2,TRBV6-4,ASSDSSARGYGYT
TRBJ1-5,TRBV7-6,ATSTGNRGQPQH
TRBJ2-5,TRBV28,ASSLVLAGPVGETQY
TRBJ1-4,TRBV5-1,ASSERDLNEKLF
TRBJ2-7,TRBV5-6,ASSLDAGLQY
TRBJ2-1,TRBV7-9,ASSLDYNEQF
TRBJ2-7,TRBV27,ASSLAREREQY
TRBJ2-7,TRBV7-9,ASSQDRYEQY
TRBJ2-2,TRBV2,ASSVTSENTGELF
TRBJ2-7,TRBV6-1,ASRPSGQGIYEQY
TRBJ2-2,TRBV10-1,ASSEGAGELF
TRBJ2-7,TRBV14,ASSQIGGSLNEQY
TRBJ2-1,TRBV14,ASSQVRTTIYNEQF
TRBJ2-7,TRBV7-6,ASSLGREGGRRYEQY
TRBJ2-3,TRBV6-5,ASSYGTGGTDTQY
TRBJ2-1,TRBV29-1,SVMTRADRSYNEQF
TRBJ2-1,TRBV14,ASSQDYGRSNEQF
TRBJ1-2,TRBV28,ASSVNYGYT
TRBJ2-7,TRBV28,ASRGKVYEQY
TRBJ2-1,TRBV19,ASSEGPALRQF
TRBJ2-7,TRBV7-2,ASSQKDSNYEQY
TRBJ2-3,TRBV9,ASSVSGRGTDTQY
TRBJ2-7,TRBV7-9,ASSLASSGLPLMEQY
TRBJ1-2,TRBV5-1,ASSSGEGSNYGYT
TRBJ2-7,TRBV27,ASSLWAGDEDEQY
TRBJ2-7,TRBV11-2,ASSQDGTSGYEQY
TRBJ2-7,TRBV27,ASSLGRGAYEQY
TRBJ2-1,TRBV2,ASSDKGTSGSNEQF
TRBJ2-5,TRBV11-2,ASSLGLEGTQY
TRBJ2-5,TRBV9,ASSAPVGQETQY
TRBJ2-3,TRBV11-2,ASSFHSGRGTDTQY
TRBJ1-5,TRBV6-1,ASSDLAGGGNQPQH
TRBJ1-4,TRBV4-1,ASSHWPGSGGEKLF